This record concerns one T cell receptor (beta chain) sequence. At one end the junction does not follow the germline gene, possibly because of a read error. These data originate in a study of CD8 T cells in Susac syndrome. RNA in amounts of roughly 0.5 to 1 ug was reverse transcribed with random hexamers. With immunoSEQ multiplex PCR, TCR beta CDR3 was amplified across 54 Vbeta and 13 Jbeta. TCRdb independently ran MiXCR on the immunoSEQ multiplex PCR reads; one entry per CDR3 protein. Of 170,000 or so distinct CDR3 sequences in the sample, approximately 93% were seen once. In contrast to the negatively isolated CD8+ and CD4+ T cells, TEMRA cells were FACS-enriched. The germline CDR1 and CDR2 sequences are SGHDN and FVKESK. The CDR3 runs to 10 residues.

V is TRBV14 and J is TRBJ2-5, with D hard to call. The receptor was derived from a human donor with multiple sclerosis. Sequencing was carried out using CD4+ T cells from PBMCs. The DNA for the CDR3 is TGTGCCAGCAGCGAAGAGACCCAGTACTTC. Amino acid sequence: CASSEETQYF.